This T cell receptor beta chain was observed in a study of T-cell memory formation after mild COVID-19. Whole-study results and caveats: Balance between CD4 and CD8 was seen in clones contracting day 15 to 85, and a CD4+ lean was seen in later expanders. Cross-reactive memory seemingly joined, as some responding clones were found in pre-infection memory.

Germline V lookup: CDR1 SGHTA, CDR2 FQGNSA. After removal of 4 bases from V and 0 bases from J, the junction contained 6 bases not matched to a gene. The CDR3 loop spans 16 amino acids. There are a few counts of this clonotype. Its antigen is as yet unknown. 5'RACE primed at constant segments yielded TCR alpha and TCR beta cDNA libraries bearing sample barcodes and UMIs. One entry per CDR3 protein results from TCRdb running MiXCR on the 5' RACE reads. Altogether approximately 150,000 distinct CDR3 sequences are present, 15% to 20% being singletons, with the ten largest covering around 2.4%. The chain joins TRBV7-2 to TRBJ2-1; 7 nucleotides align to TRBD2. The clonotype originates from an adult woman who had mild COVID-19 (a few samples of this study predate the infection). Cell type and time point are not known. Sample: PBMCs or a T cell subset sorted from them (not recorded which). CDR3 sequence reads: CASSSGGGSSYNEQFF. CDR3 nucleotides: TGTGCCAGCAGCTCGGGCGGGGGTAGCTCCTACAATGAGCAGTTCTTC. The variable domain in full, with the rest retrieved from reference TRBV7-2 and TRBJ2-1, is GAGVSQSPSNKVTEKGKDVELRCDPISGHTALYWYRQSLGQGLEFLIYFQGNSAPDKSGLPSDRFSAERTGGSVSTLTIQRTQQEDSAVYLCASSSGGGSSYNEQFFGPGTRLTVL.